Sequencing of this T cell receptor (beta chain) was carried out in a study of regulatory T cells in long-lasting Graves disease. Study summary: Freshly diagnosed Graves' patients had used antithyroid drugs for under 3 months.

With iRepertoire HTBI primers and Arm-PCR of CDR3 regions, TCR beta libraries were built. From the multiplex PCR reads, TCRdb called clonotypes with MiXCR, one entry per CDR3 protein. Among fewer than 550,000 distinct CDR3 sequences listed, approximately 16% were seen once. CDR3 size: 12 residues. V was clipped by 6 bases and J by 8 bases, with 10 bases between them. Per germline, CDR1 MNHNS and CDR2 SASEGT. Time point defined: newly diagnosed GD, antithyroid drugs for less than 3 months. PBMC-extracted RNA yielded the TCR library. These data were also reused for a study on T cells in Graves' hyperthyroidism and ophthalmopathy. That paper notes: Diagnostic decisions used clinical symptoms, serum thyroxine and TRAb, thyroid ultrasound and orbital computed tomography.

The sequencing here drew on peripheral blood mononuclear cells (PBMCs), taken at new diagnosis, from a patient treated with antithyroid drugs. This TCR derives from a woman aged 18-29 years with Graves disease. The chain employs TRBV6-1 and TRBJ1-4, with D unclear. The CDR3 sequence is CASSDYIEKLFF. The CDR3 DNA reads TGTGCCAGCAGCGACTACATCGAAAAACTGTTTTTT.